Sequencing of this TCR beta chain was carried out in a study of vaccination and CD4 T cells after COVID-19. Overall study: Six male and four female convalescents took part, two of them Hispanic.

Regarding the study as a whole: Although the median of SARS-CoV-2-reactive clonotypes rose from about 20 to 38, the change was not significant.

TCRdb fed the PCR reads into MiXCR, producing one record per CDR3 protein. This table holds 25,000 to 30,000 distinct CDR3 sequences, around 53% found once. Indicated time point: late sampling 161 to 241 days after vaccination in three convalescent patients. A remark on this clonotype: What it binds is not known.

The receptor comes from a human donor who had recovered from COVID-19. This material consisted of CD4+ T cells from blood, taken about 7 months after SARS-CoV-2 vaccination.

The CDR3 region is CASSFGLAGDTQYF. In nucleotides, the CDR3 is TGTGCCAGCAGTTTTGGGCTAGCGGGAGATACGCAGTATTTT. The chain links TRBV6-5 to TRBJ2-3; 8 nucleotides align to TRBD2. CDR1 is MNHEY, CDR2 SVGAGI, per germline. The CDR3 is 14 amino acids. Losses at the gene ends were 4 bases for V and 5 bases for J; bases not matched to a gene: 5.